This TCR beta chain was recorded in a study of blood T cell repertoires in COVID-19. The wider study: Acute-phase and convalescent COVID-19 samples originated in the United States, Italy and Spain.

Authors' data handling: Amplified reference gene primers provided the basis for estimating nucleated cell counts. Repertoires were generated with immunoSEQ multiplex PCR, while TCRdb's copy carries only in-frame clones and drops some. For V, J and clone size, that table is used; D and trimming come from the DNA. Seen here are about 100,000 clones, 70% to 80% observed once, and the top ten hold about a quarter. This clone was seen just once. Germline CDR1 is SGHRS and CDR2 is YFSETQ. V lost 3 bases to trimming and J lost 1 base, with 10 bases between them. The CDR3 covers 14 residues. The TCR was taken from a human donor in a cohort sampled during active COVID-19. The V and J genes are TRBV5-1 and TRBJ1-1; D unresolved. The sequencing input was peripheral blood. In DNA, the CDR3 is TGCGCCAGCAGCTCGACGGCGGGGAACACTGAAGCTTTCTTT. Translated: CASSSTAGNTEAFF. The whole variable domain, remainder taken from reference TRBV5-1 and TRBJ1-1, is KAGVTQTPRYLIKTRGQQVTLSCSPISGHRSVSWYQQTPGQGLQFLFEYFSETQRNKGNFPGRFSGRQFSNSRSEMNVSTLELGDSALYLCASSSTAGNTEAFFGQGTRLTVV.